The present T cell receptor beta chain was sequenced within a study of shared clonotypes between healthy human individuals. Every subset had its genomic DNA shared out evenly among several immunoSEQ plates. Only in-frame clones appear in the TCRdb table, and some are missing; sequencing was by immunoSEQ multiplex PCR. This table holds fewer than 1 million clones, 96% found once. The V gene lost 1 base and the J gene lost 1 base, with 11 bases spanning the gap. The CDR3 has 15 amino acids. Germline V CDR1 and CDR2: LNHNV, YYDKDF (reference sequence). The naive CD8 population came from CD45RO-negative cells selected for CCR7, without terminally differentiated effector memory CD45RA+ cells. The study enrolled healthy HIV-negative adults without recent acute infections or vaccinations as donors. Concerning this clone: Its antigen remains unidentified.

Overall study results and limits: Sharing of clonotypes among donors was expected to vary with sequencing depth. Relative to clonotypes present in all four donors, those not shared had lower generation probabilities.

Specimen: naive CD8+ T cells sorted from blood. The chain combines TRBV15 with TRBJ2-7, with D possibly TRBD1 on 6 matching bases. The sequence was collected from a young man in good health. CDR3 DNA: TGTGCCACCAGCAGAGTACAGGGAGTGTCCTACGAGCAGTACTTC. Protein product: CATSRVQGVSYEQYF.